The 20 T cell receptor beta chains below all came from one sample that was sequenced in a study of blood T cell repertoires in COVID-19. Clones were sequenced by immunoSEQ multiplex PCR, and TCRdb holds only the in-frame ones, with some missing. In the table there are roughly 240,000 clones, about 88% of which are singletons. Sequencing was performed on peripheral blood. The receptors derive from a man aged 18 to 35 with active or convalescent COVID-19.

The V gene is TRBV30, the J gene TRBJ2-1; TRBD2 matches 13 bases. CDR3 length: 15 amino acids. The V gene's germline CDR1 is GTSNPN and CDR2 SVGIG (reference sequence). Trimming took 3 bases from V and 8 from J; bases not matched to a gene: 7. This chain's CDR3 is CAWRSGLAGVDEQFF. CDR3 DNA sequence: TGTGCCTGGAGGAGTGGACTAGCGGGAGTTGATGAGCAGTTCTTC.

CDR3 nucleotide sequence: TGTGCCAGTCACGGGGGCCAGGGGGTTGGGGAGACCCAGTACTTC. This codes for CASHGGQGVGETQYF. This sequence joins TRBV19 and TRBJ2-5; maybe TRBD1 (7 bases). CDR1 LNHDA and CDR2 SQIVND come from the germline V gene (reference sequence). V was clipped by 8 bases and J by 5 bases, with 21 bases between them. CDR3 size: 15 residues.

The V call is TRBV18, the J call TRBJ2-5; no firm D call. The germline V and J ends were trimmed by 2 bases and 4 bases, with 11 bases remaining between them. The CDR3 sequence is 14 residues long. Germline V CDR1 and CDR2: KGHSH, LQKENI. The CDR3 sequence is CASSPNSSRETQYF. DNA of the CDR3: TGTGCCAGCTCACCAAACAGTTCGAGAGAGACCCAGTACTTC.

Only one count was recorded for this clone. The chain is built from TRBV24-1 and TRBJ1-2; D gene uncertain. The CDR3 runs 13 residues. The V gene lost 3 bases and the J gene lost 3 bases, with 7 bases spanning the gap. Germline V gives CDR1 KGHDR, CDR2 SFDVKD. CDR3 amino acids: CATSDAGDYGYTF. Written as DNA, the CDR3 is TGTGCCACCAGTGATGCCGGGGACTATGGCTACACCTTC.

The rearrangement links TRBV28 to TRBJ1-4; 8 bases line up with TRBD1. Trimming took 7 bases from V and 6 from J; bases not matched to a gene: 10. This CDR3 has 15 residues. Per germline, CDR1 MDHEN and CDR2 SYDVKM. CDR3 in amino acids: CASTPDRGSDEKLFF. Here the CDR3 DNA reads TGTGCCAGCACCCCCGACAGGGGCTCGGATGAAAAACTGTTTTTT.

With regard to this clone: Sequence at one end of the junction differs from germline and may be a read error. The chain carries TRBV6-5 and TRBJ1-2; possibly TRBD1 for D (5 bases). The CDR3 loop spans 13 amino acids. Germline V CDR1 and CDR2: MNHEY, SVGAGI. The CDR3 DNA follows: TGTGCCAGCACTTACAGCCACGGGGGTGGCTACACCTTC. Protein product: CASTYSHGGGYTF.

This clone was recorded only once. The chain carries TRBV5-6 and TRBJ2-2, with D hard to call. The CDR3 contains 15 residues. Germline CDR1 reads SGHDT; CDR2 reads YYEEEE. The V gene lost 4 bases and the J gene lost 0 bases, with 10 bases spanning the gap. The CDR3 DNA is TGTGCCAGCAGCCTCAGCGACTCGAACACCGGGGAGCTGTTTTTT. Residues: CASSLSDSNTGELFF. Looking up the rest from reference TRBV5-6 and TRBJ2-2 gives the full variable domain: DAGVTQSPTHLIKTRGQQVTLRCSPKSGHDTVSWYQQALGQGPQFIFQYYEEEERQRGNFPDRFSGHQFPNYSSELNVNALLLGDSALYLCASSLSDSNTGELFFGEGSRLTVL.

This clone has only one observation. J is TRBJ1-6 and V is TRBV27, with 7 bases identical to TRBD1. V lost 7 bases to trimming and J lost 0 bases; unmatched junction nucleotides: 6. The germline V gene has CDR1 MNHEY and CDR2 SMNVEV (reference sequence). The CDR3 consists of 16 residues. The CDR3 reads CASTLRGSSYNSPLHF. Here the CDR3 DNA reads TGTGCCAGCACCCTCAGGGGGAGCTCCTATAATTCACCCCTCCACTTT.

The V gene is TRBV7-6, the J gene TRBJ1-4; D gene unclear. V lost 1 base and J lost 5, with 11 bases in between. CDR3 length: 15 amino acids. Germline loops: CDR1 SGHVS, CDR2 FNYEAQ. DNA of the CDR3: TGTGCCAGCAGCTTAGAAGAGGGTCCGAATGAAAAACTGTTTTTT. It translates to CASSLEEGPNEKLFF. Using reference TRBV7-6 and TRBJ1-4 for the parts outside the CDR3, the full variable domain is GAGVSQSPRYKVTKRGQDVALRCDPISGHVSLYWYRQALGQGPEFLTYFNYEAQQDKSGLPNDRFSAERPEGSISTLTIQRTEQRDSAMYRCASSLEEGPNEKLFFGSGTQLSVL.

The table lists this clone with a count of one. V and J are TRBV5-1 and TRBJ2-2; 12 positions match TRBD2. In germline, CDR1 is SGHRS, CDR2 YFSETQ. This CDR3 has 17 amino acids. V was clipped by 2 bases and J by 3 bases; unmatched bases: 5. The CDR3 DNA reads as TGCGCCAGCAGCTTCCCGACTAGCGGGAGAGACACCGGGGAGCTGTTTTTT. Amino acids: CASSFPTSGRDTGELFF.

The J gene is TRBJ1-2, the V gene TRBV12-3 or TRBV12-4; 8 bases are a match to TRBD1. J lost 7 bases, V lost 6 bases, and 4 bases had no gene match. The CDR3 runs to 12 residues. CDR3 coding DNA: TGTGCCAGCAGCCGGACAGGGCTTGGCTACACCTTC. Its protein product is CASSRTGLGYTF.

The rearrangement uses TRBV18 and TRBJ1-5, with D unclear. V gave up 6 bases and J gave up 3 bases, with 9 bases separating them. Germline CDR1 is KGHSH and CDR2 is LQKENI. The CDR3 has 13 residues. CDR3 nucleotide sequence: TGTGCCAGCTCGGCCACGCTCAATCAGCCCCAGCATTTT. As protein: CASSATLNQPQHF.

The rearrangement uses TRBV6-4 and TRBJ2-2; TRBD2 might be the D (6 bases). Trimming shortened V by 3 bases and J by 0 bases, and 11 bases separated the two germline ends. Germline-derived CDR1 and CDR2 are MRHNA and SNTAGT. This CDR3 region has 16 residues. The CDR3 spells CASSESEGPNTGELFF. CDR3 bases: TGTGCCAGCAGTGAGTCGGAGGGCCCGAACACCGGGGAGCTGTTTTTT.

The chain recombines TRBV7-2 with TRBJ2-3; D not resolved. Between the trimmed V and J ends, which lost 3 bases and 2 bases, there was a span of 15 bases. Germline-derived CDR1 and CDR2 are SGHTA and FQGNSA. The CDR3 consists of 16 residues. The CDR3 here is CASSFEFITITDTQYF. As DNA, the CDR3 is TGTGCCAGCAGCTTTGAGTTTATTACGATCACAGATACGCAGTATTTT.

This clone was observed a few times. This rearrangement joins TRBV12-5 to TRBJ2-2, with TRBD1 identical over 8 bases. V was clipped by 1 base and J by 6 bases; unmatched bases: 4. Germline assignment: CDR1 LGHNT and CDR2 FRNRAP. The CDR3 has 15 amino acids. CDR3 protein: CASGLGQGLSGELFF. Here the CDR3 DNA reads TGTGCTAGTGGTTTGGGACAGGGGCTGTCCGGGGAGCTGTTTTTT.

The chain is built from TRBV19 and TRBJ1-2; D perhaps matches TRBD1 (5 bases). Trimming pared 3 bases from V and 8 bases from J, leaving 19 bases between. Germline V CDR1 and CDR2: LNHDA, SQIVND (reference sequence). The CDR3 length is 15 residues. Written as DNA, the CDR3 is TGTGCCAGTAGTATCGGCGGGGCTCACCCCGAGGGCTACACCTTC. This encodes CASSIGGAHPEGYTF. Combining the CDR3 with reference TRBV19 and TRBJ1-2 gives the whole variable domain DGGITQSPKYLFRKEGQNVTLSCEQNLNHDAMYWYRQDPGQGLRLIYYSQIVNDFQKGDIAEGYSVSREKKESFPLTVTSAQKNPTAFYLCASSIGGAHPEGYTFGSGTRLTVV.

The CDR3 DNA reads TGTGCCAGCAGGTCGGGGGGGCCCTACAATGAGCAGTTCTTC. It specifies CASRSGGPYNEQFF. The rearrangement links TRBV25-1 to TRBJ2-1; 8 bases fit TRBD2. This CDR3 has 14 residues. Germline trimming cut 6 bases from V and 2 bases from J; bases unmatched to any gene: 3. Germline CDR1 MGHDK, CDR2 SYGVNS.

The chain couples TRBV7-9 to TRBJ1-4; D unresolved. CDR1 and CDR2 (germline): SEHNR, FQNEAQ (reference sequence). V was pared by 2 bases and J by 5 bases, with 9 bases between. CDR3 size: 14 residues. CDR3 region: CASSLQAANEKLFF. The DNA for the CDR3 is TGTGCCAGCAGCTTACAGGCCGCCAATGAAAAACTGTTTTTT.

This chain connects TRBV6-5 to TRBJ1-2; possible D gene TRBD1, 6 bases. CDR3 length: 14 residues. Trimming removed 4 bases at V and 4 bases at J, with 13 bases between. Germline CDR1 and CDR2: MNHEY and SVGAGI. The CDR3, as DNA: TGTGCCAGCAGTTCAGGGGACACCCTCTATGGCTACACCTTC. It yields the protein CASSSGDTLYGYTF.

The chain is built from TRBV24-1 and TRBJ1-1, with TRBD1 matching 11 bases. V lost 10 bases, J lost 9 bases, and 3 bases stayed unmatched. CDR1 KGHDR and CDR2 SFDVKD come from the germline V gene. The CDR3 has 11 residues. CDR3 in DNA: TGTGCCACGGGACAGGGGGGGAAAGCTTTCTTT. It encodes CATGQGGKAFF.